A single sample is the source of the 6 T cell receptor beta chains below, sequenced in a study of shared clonotypes between healthy human individuals. Sequenced by immunoSEQ multiplex PCR; TCRdb stores in-frame clones only, minus some. The sample has roughly 1,000,000 clones; 75% to 80% are singletons. The sequenced material came from memory CD4+ T cells from PBMCs. Subset of the sample: CD45RA-negative fraction. Receptors originate from a man aged 18 to 30 in good health. Some clones in this sample may be carry-over from other donors' samples.

This chain links TRBV6-5 with TRBJ1-5; D gene uncertain. Germline CDR1 and CDR2: MNHEY and SVGAGI. V shed 7 bases and J shed 2 bases, with 12 bases lying between them. The CDR3 spans 14 residues. CDR3: CASTFVGRNQPQHF. The DNA of the CDR3 is TGTGCCAGCACCTTTGTGGGCCGCAATCAGCCCCAGCATTTT.

This clone was observed once. The rearrangement links TRBV7-8 to TRBJ2-7; possible D gene TRBD2, 5 bases. This CDR3 has 12 residues. Germline lookup yields CDR1 SGHVS and CDR2 FQNEAQ. V shed 5 bases and J shed 5 bases, with 10 bases lying between them. The CDR3 nucleotides are TGTGCCAGCAGCCTCGGGGTCCACGAGCAGTACTTC. It codes for CASSLGVHEQYF.

J is TRBJ1-1 and V is TRBV11-3, with 11 bases that match TRBD1. V lost 3 bases to trimming and J lost 4 bases; unmatched junction nucleotides: 4. Germline V gene data show CDR1 as SGHNT and CDR2 as YENEEA. This CDR3 has 15 amino acids. The chain's CDR3 is CASSFSGQGGTEAFF. CDR3 coding DNA: TGTGCCAGCAGCTTCTCGGGACAGGGGGGCACTGAAGCTTTCTTT.

This clone came up many times. The rearrangement uses TRBV2 and TRBJ1-1; D is ambiguous. Germline V gives CDR1 SNHLY, CDR2 FYNNEI. V lost 5 bases, J lost 10 bases, and 17 bases lay in between. The CDR3 length is 13 residues. This CDR3 is CASSSSAESRAFF. CDR3 sequence (DNA): TGTGCCAGCAGTAGCTCGGCGGAAAGTAGAGCTTTCTTT.

V usage is TRBV28 and J usage is TRBJ2-1; TRBD2 matches 12 bases. Losses at the gene ends were 4 bases for V and 8 bases for J; bases not matched to a gene: 3. In germline, CDR1 is MDHEN, CDR2 SYDVKM. The CDR3 loop spans 14 amino acids. The CDR3 sequence is CASSSSGRAYEQFF. The CDR3 DNA reads TGTGCCAGCAGTTCTAGCGGGAGGGCCTATGAGCAGTTCTTC.

V is TRBV27 and J is TRBJ2-3, with TRBD2 matching 11 bases. After removal of 8 bases from V and 0 bases from J, the junction contained 7 bases not matched to a gene. The CDR3 consists of 16 residues. CDR1 MNHEY and CDR2 SMNVEV come from the germline V gene (reference sequence). CDR3 nucleotides: TGTGCCAGCGCGGCTAGCGGGAGGCCCAGCACAGATACGCAGTATTTT. It codes for CASAASGRPSTDTQYF.